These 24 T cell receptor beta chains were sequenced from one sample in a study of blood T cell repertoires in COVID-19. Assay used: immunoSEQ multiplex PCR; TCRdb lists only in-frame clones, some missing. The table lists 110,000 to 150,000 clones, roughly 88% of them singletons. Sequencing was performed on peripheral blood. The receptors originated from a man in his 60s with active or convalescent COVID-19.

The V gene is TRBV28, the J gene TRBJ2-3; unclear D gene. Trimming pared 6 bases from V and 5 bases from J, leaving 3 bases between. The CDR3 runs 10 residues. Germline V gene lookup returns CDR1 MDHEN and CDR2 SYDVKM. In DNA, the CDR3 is TGTGCCAGCAGCCTAGATACGCAGTATTTT. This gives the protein CASSLDTQYF.

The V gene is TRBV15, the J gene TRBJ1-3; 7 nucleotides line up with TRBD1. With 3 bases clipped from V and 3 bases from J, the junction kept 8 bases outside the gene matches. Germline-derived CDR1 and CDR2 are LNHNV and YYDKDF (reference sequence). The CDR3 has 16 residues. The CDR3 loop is CATSSGTGVFGNTIYF. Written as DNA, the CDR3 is TGTGCCACCAGCAGTGGTACAGGGGTATTTGGAAACACCATATATTTT. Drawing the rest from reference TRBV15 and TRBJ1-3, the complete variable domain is DAMVIQNPRYQVTQFGKPVTLSCSQTLNHNVMYWYQQKSSQAPKLLFHYYDKDFNNEADTPDNFQSRRPNTSFCFLDIRSPGLGDTAMYLCATSSGTGVFGNTIYFGEGSWLTVV.

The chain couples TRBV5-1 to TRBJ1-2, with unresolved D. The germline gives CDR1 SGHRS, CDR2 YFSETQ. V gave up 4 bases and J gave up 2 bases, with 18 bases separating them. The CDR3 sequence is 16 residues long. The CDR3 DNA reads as TGCGCCAGCAGCCCTACGGGCGGGGTAATAAACTATGGCTACACCTTC. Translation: CASSPTGGVINYGYTF.

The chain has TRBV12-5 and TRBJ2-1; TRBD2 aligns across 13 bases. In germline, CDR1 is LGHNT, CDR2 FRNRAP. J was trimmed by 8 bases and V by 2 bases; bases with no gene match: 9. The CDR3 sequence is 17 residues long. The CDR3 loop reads CASGLIRTSGSIYEQFF. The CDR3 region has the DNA TGTGCTAGTGGTTTGATTAGGACTAGCGGGAGTATTTATGAGCAGTTCTTC. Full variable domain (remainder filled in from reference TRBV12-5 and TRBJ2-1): DARVTQTPRHKVTEMGQEVTMRCQPILGHNTVFWYRQTMMQGLELLAYFRNRAPLDDSGMPKDRFSAEMPDATLATLKIQPSEPRDSAVYFCASGLIRTSGSIYEQFFGPGTRLTVL.

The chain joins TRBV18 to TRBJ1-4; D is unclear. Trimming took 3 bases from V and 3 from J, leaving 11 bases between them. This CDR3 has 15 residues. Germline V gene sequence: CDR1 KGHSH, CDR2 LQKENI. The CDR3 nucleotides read TGTGCCAGCTCACCTGACTCGAGGTCTAATGAAAAACTGTTTTTT. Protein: CASSPDSRSNEKLFF. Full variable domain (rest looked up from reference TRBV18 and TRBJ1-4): NAGVMQNPRHLVRRRGQEARLRCSPMKGHSHVYWYRQLPEEGLKFMVYLQKENIIDESGMPKERFSAEFPKEGPSILRIQQVVRGDSAAYFCASSPDSRSNEKLFFGSGTQLSVL.

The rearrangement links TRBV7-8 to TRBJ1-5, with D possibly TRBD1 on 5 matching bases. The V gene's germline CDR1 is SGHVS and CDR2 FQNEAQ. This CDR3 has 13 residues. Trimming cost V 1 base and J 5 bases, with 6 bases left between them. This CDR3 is CASSLGRDQPQHF. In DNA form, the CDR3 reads TGTGCCAGCAGCTTAGGCAGGGATCAGCCCCAGCATTTT.

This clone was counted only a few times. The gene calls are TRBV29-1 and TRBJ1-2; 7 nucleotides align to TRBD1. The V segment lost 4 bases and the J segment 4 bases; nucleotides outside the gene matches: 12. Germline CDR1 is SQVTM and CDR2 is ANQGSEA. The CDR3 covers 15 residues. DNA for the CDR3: TGCAGCGTTGGATTAACAGGGGCTAGTGTCTATGGCTACACCTTC. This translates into CSVGLTGASVYGYTF.

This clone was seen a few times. CDR3 coding DNA: TGTGCCAGCAGTGATGCCGGGACAAGAGCCCAGCCCCAGCATTTT. This codes for CASSDAGTRAQPQHF. The chain is built from TRBV2 and TRBJ1-5, with a weak D call TRBD1 (6 bases). Germline CDR1 SNHLY, CDR2 FYNNEI. V shed 3 bases and J shed 7 bases, with 16 bases lying between them. There are 15 residues in the CDR3.

The DNA of the CDR3 is TGTGCCAGCAGCTCCCGGAGGGTAGCGGGCTCTGGGGCCAACGTCCTGACTTTC. It encodes CASSSRRVAGSGANVLTF. V gene TRBV7-2 combines with J gene TRBJ2-6; TRBD2 aligns across 7 bases. V was clipped by 4 bases and J by 0 bases; unmatched bases: 9. Germline V lookup: CDR1 SGHTA, CDR2 FQGNSA. There are 18 residues in the CDR3.

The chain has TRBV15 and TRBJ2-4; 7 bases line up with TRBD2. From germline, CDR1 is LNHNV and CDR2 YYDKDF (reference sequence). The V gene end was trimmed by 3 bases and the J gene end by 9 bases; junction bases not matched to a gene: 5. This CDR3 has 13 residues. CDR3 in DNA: TGTGCCACCAGCAGGGACACGGGGGGCATTCAGTACTTC. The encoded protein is CATSRDTGGIQYF. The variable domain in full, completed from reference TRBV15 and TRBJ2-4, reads DAMVIQNPRYQVTQFGKPVTLSCSQTLNHNVMYWYQQKSSQAPKLLFHYYDKDFNNEADTPDNFQSRRPNTSFCFLDIRSPGLGDTAMYLCATSRDTGGIQYFGAGTRLSVL.

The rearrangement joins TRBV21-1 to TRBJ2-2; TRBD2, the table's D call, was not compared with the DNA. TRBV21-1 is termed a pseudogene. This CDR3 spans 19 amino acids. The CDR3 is CASSKEWAGTRSDTGELFF. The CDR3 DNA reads TGTGCCAGCAGCAAAGAGTGGGCCGGGACTAGGAGTGACACCGGGGAGCTGTTTTTT.

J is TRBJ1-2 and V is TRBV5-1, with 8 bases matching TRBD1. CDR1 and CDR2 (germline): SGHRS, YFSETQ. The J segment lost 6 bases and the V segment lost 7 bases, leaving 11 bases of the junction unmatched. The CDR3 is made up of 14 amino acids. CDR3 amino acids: CASGRTGRLDGYTF. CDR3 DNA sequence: TGCGCCAGCGGTCGGACAGGGCGACTCGATGGCTACACCTTC.

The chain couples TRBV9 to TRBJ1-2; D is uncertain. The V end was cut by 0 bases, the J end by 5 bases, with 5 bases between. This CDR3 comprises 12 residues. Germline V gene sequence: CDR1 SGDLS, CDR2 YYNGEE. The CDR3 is CASSVEEYGYTF. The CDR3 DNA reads TGTGCCAGCAGCGTAGAAGAGTATGGCTACACCTTC.

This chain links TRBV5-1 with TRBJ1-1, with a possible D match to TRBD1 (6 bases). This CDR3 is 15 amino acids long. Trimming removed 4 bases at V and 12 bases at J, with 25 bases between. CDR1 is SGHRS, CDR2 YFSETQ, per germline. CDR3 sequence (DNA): TGCGCCAGCAGCCCTTCTACAGGGCTCGGGCTCATCCCTTTCTTT. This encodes CASSPSTGLGLIPFF.

CDR3 sequence: CASSYSLYGYTF. Here the CDR3 DNA reads TGTGCCAGCAGTTACAGCCTCTATGGCTACACCTTC. This chain joins TRBV6-6 and TRBJ1-2; D not certain. This CDR3 is 12 amino acids long. CDR1 MNHNY and CDR2 SVGAGI come from the germline V gene (reference sequence). V lost 2 bases and J 4 bases, leaving 5 bases between the germline ends.

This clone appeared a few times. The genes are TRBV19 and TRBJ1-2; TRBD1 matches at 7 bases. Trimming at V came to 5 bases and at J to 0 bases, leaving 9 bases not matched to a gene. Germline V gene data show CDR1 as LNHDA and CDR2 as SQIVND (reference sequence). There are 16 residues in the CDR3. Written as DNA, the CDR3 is TGTGCCAGTAGTGTCACAGGGGCGCGGACTAACTATGGCTACACCTTC. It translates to CASSVTGARTNYGYTF. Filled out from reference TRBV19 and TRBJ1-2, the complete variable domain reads DGGITQSPKYLFRKEGQNVTLSCEQNLNHDAMYWYRQDPGQGLRLIYYSQIVNDFQKGDIAEGYSVSREKKESFPLTVTSAQKNPTAFYLCASSVTGARTNYGYTFGSGTRLTVV.

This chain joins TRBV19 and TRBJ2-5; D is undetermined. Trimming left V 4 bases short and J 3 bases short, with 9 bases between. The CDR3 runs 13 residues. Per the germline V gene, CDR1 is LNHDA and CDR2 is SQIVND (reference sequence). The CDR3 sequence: CASSKQWKETQYF. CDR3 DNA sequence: TGTGCCAGTAGTAAACAGTGGAAAGAGACCCAGTACTTC. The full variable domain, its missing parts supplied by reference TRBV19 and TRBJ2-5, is DGGITQSPKYLFRKEGQNVTLSCEQNLNHDAMYWYRQDPGQGLRLIYYSQIVNDFQKGDIAEGYSVSREKKESFPLTVTSAQKNPTAFYLCASSKQWKETQYFGPGTRLLVL.

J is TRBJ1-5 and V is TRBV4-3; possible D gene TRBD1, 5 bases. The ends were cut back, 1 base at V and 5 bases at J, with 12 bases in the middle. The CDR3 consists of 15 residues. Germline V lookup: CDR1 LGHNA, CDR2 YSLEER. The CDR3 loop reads CASSQGVLGHQPQHF. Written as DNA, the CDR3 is TGCGCCAGCAGCCAAGGGGTCCTGGGGCATCAGCCCCAGCATTTT.

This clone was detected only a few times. DNA for the CDR3: TGTGCCAGCAGCCAAGTCCCTAGCGGGGGTTATCGTGAGCAGTTCTTC. It codes for CASSQVPSGGYREQFF. V usage is TRBV3-1 (or the pseudogene TRBV3-2) and J usage is TRBJ2-1, with TRBD2 matching 10 bases. This CDR3 has 16 amino acids. Germline V gene data show CDR1 as LGHDT and CDR2 as YNNKEL (reference sequence). Germline trimming cut 1 base from V and 9 bases from J; bases unmatched to any gene: 9.

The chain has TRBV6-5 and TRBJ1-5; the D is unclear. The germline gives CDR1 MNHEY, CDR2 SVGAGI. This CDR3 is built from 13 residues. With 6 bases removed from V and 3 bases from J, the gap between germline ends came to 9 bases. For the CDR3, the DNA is TGTGCCAGCAGGCCGGGAAACAATCAGCCCCAGCATTTT. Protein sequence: CASRPGNNQPQHF.

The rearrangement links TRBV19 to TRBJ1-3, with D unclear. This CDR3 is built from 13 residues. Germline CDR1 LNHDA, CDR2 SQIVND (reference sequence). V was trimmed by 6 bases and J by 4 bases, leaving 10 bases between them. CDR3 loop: CASRDIVGNTIYF. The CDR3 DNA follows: TGTGCCAGTAGAGACATTGTCGGAAACACCATATATTTT.

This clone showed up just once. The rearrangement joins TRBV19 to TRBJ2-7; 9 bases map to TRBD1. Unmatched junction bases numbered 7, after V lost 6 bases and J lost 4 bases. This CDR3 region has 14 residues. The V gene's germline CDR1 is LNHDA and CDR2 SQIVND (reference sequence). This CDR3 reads CASSPGTGKYEQYF. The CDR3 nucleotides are TGTGCCAGTAGCCCCGGGACAGGGAAGTACGAGCAGTACTTC. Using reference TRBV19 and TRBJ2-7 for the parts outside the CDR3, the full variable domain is DGGITQSPKYLFRKEGQNVTLSCEQNLNHDAMYWYRQDPGQGLRLIYYSQIVNDFQKGDIAEGYSVSREKKESFPLTVTSAQKNPTAFYLCASSPGTGKYEQYFGPGTRLTVT.

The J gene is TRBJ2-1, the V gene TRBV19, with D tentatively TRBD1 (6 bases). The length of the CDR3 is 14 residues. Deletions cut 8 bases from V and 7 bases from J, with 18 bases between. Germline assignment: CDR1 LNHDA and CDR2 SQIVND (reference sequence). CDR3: CASFARGSGNEQFF. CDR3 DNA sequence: TGTGCCAGTTTCGCTAGGGGGAGTGGGAATGAGCAGTTCTTC.

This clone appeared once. The CDR3 bases are TGCGCCAGCAGCCCCACGACAGCAGCTAACTATGGCTACACCTTC. The encoded protein is CASSPTTAANYGYTF. This chain connects TRBV4-1 to TRBJ1-2; the D gene is possibly TRBD1 (5 bases). Trimming pared 4 bases from V and 0 bases from J, leaving 12 bases between. The CDR3 loop spans 15 amino acids. Germline-derived CDR1 and CDR2 are MGHRA and YSYEKL.